Each of the 23 T cell receptor beta chains below was sequenced from the same sample in a study of blood T cell repertoires in COVID-19 (dated by TCRdb to 2020 to 2022). The method behind the library was the immunoSEQ multiplex PCR assay. TCRdb re-hosts the immuneACCESS table, in-frame sequences only. Its copies lack some clones; in the studies checked, an unresolved V gene accounts for under half of them, and the cause for the rest is not known. The sample table lists 250,000 or so clones, 85% to 90% of them with a count of one. The ten largest account for around 0.91% of the sample. Sequencing input: peripheral blood. The receptor source for this set is a woman aged 40 to 49 who had recovered from COVID-19.

The chain carries TRBV5-6 and TRBJ2-7, with TRBD2 identical over 12 bases. Germline lookup yields CDR1 SGHDT and CDR2 YYEEEE. J gave up 1 base and V 3 bases, and 2 bases lay outside the gene matches. CDR3 length: 15 amino acids. In nucleotides, the CDR3 is TGTGCCAGCAGCTGGACTAGCGGGGCGTCCTACGAGCAGTACTTC. Translating it yields CASSWTSGASYEQYF.

The chain has TRBV7-9 and TRBJ2-6, with 9 bases that match TRBD1. Germline trimming cut 3 bases from V and 0 bases from J; bases unmatched to any gene: 3. From germline, CDR1 is SEHNR and CDR2 FQNEAQ (reference sequence). The CDR3 runs 17 residues. The CDR3 DNA is TGTGCCAGCAGCTTGGACAGGGGCGGCTCTGGGGCCAACGTCCTGACTTTC. It specifies CASSLDRGGSGANVLTF.

The J gene is TRBJ1-2, the V gene TRBV25-1, with 7 bases lining up with TRBD1. J was trimmed by 3 bases and V by 7 bases; bases with no gene match: 5. Germline V lookup: CDR1 MGHDK, CDR2 SYGVNS. The CDR3 is 13 amino acids. Written as DNA, the CDR3 is TGTGCCAGCAAAAGACAGGGTGACTATGGCTACACCTTC. It encodes CASKRQGDYGYTF.

The genes are TRBV4-2 and TRBJ2-2; possibly TRBD2 for D (5 bases). CDR1 and CDR2 from the germline V gene are LGHNA and YNFKEQ. The CDR3 contains 16 residues. The V end lost 0 bases, the J end lost 4 bases, and 12 bases lay between the germline ends. The CDR3 coding sequence is TGTGCCAGCAGCCAAGATCCAGCCCTAGCCACCGGGGAGCTGTTTTTT. It specifies CASSQDPALATGELFF.

This clone showed up just once. V usage is TRBV6-6 and J usage is TRBJ2-2; tentatively, D is TRBD2 (5 bases). Germline values: CDR1 MNHNY, CDR2 SVGAGI (reference sequence). The CDR3 is 13 residues long. V shed 2 bases and J shed 10 bases, with 11 bases lying between them. DNA for the CDR3: TGTGCCAGCAGTTACCGCGGGCCCCTGGAGCTGTTTTTT. Translated, it gives CASSYRGPLELFF.

This chain joins TRBV18 and TRBJ1-2; 7 bases match TRBD1. The J segment lost 2 bases and the V segment lost 6 bases, leaving 6 bases of the junction unmatched. This CDR3 spans 14 amino acids. Germline assignment: CDR1 KGHSH and CDR2 LQKENI. CDR3: CASSQQDRNYGYTF. The CDR3 region has the DNA TGTGCCAGCTCCCAACAGGACAGGAACTATGGCTACACCTTC.

In its sample, this clone was seen a few times. The V and J genes are TRBV27 and TRBJ1-1; D might be TRBD1 (6 bases). This CDR3 spans 16 amino acids. V lost 3 bases to trimming and J lost 1 base, with 15 bases between them. Germline V gives CDR1 MNHEY, CDR2 SMNVEV (reference sequence). CDR3 in amino acids: CASSLGGGWGNTEAFF. The CDR3 DNA reads as TGTGCCAGCAGTTTGGGGGGGGGCTGGGGGAACACTGAAGCTTTCTTT.

This chain uses TRBV4-2 with TRBJ2-1; 7 positions match TRBD1. CDR3 length: 16 residues. V trimming: 0 bases; J trimming: 4 bases; junction bases outside the gene matches: 6. Germline V CDR1 and CDR2: LGHNA, YNFKEQ. CDR3 bases: TGTGCCAGCAGCCAAGACAGGGGGTTGGTGTACAATGAGCAGTTCTTC. Its translation is CASSQDRGLVYNEQFF.

This clone has only a few counts. The chain has TRBV30 and TRBJ1-2, with 7 bases lining up with TRBD1. The CDR3 runs 19 residues. Germline CDR1 reads GTSNPN; CDR2 reads SVGIG (reference sequence). V was clipped by 4 bases and J by 4 bases; unmatched bases: 24. This CDR3 is CAWTAGRGVLPRDGYGYTF. The CDR3, as DNA: TGTGCCTGGACGGCTGGCAGGGGGGTTTTGCCTCGGGACGGCTATGGCTACACCTTC.

This rearrangement joins TRBV28 to TRBJ1-2; the match to TRBD1 covers 10 bases. Germline V lookup: CDR1 MDHEN, CDR2 SYDVKM. The CDR3 covers 16 residues. V lost 0 bases, J lost 11 bases, and 12 bases stayed unmatched. The CDR3 DNA reads as TGTGCCAGCAGTTTATGGCGCCCCGTGGACAGGGGGTCTTACACCTTC. It specifies CASSLWRPVDRGSYTF.

Here the CDR3 DNA reads TGCGCCAGCAGCCAAGTGCAGGGGACTGGAAACACCATATATTTT. Residues: CASSQVQGTGNTIYF. The chain carries TRBV4-3 and TRBJ1-3, with TRBD1 as a possible D gene (6 bases). The germline V gene has CDR1 LGHNA and CDR2 YSLEER. V lost 1 base and J 2 bases, leaving 9 bases between the germline ends. This CDR3 comprises 15 residues.

This chain joins TRBV11-3 and TRBJ2-7; the D is unclear. Germline V gene sequence: CDR1 SGHNT, CDR2 YENEEA. This CDR3 is 13 amino acids long. V dropped 5 bases and J dropped 5 bases, with 13 bases sitting between them. The CDR3 coding sequence is TGTGCCAGCAGCCGTGCCGGGTCCGACGAGCAGTACTTC. Its protein product is CASSRAGSDEQYF.

This clone was picked up a small number of times. The rearrangement uses TRBV19 and TRBJ1-1; the match to TRBD1 covers 8 bases. CDR3 length equals 17 residues. Trimming at V came to 3 bases and at J to 0 bases, leaving 9 bases not matched to a gene. CDR1 and CDR2 from the germline V gene are LNHDA and SQIVND (reference sequence). CDR3 protein: CASSITGTGPLNTEAFF. CDR3 nucleotides: TGTGCCAGTAGTATCACCGGGACAGGCCCTCTGAACACTGAAGCTTTCTTT.

The count of this clone is one. The chain is built from TRBV12-3 or TRBV12-4 and TRBJ1-1; the D gene is possibly TRBD1 (5 bases). The CDR3 is 12 amino acids. Trimming shortened V by 3 bases and J by 11 bases, and 13 bases separated the two germline ends. CDR3 in amino acids: CASSFGGMVAFF. The CDR3 region has the DNA TGTGCCAGCAGTTTCGGGGGGATGGTCGCTTTCTTT.

This clone appeared once. The rearrangement links TRBV12-5 to TRBJ1-5; D not certain. The CDR3 sequence is 12 residues long. Germline V gene data show CDR1 as LGHNT and CDR2 as FRNRAP. V was trimmed by 4 bases and J by 4 bases, leaving 5 bases between them. The CDR3: CASGSLNQPQHF. The CDR3 nucleotides are TGTGCTAGTGGTTCCTTGAATCAGCCCCAGCATTTT.

This chain joins TRBV9 and TRBJ2-2, with a possible D match to TRBD2 (6 bases). The V and J ends lost 4 bases and 4 bases respectively, with 8 bases between them. Germline V gene data show CDR1 as SGDLS and CDR2 as YYNGEE. The CDR3 sequence is 13 residues long. The CDR3 region has the DNA TGTGCCAGCAGCTTGGGGGGCACCGGGGAGCTGTTTTTT. Protein product: CASSLGGTGELFF.

The rearrangement joins TRBV25-1 to TRBJ2-5; D is perhaps TRBD1 (5 bases). Germline V gives CDR1 MGHDK, CDR2 SYGVNS. Trimming stripped 0 bases from V and 4 bases from J, with 9 bases between. The CDR3 loop spans 14 amino acids. CDR3 DNA: TGTGCCAGCAGTGAATATATAGGGGTAGAGACCCAGTACTTC. Translating it yields CASSEYIGVETQYF. Full variable domain (outside the CDR3, taken from reference TRBV25-1 and TRBJ2-5): EADIYQTPRYLVIGTGKKITLECSQTMGHDKMYWYQQDPGMELHLIHYSYGVNSTEKGDLSSESTVSRIRTEHFPLTLESARPSHTSQYLCASSEYIGVETQYFGPGTRLLVL.

The rearrangement joins TRBV7-3 to TRBJ2-6; no clear D gene. V lost 5 bases, J lost 4 bases, and 9 bases lay in between. Germline assignment: CDR1 SGHTA and CDR2 FQGTGA. The CDR3 is 14 residues long. CDR3 sequence: CASSADRGANVLTF. The CDR3 DNA follows: TGTGCCAGCAGCGCAGATCGCGGGGCCAACGTCCTGACTTTC.

Here the CDR3 DNA reads TGTGCCAGCAGCCCAGGGGGGAGCCCCATGAACACTGAAGCTTTCTTT. Protein product: CASSPGGSPMNTEAFF. The chain couples TRBV5-5 to TRBJ1-1, with 7 bases identical to TRBD1. Germline V gene lookup returns CDR1 SGHKS and CDR2 YYEKEE (reference sequence). Trimming at V came to 4 bases and at J to 0 bases, leaving 9 bases not matched to a gene. This CDR3 contains 16 residues.

V gene TRBV19 combines with J gene TRBJ2-2; D gene uncertain. This CDR3 comprises 17 residues. V gave up 6 bases and J gave up 1 base, with 18 bases separating them. CDR1 and CDR2 from the germline V gene are LNHDA and SQIVND (reference sequence). The DNA for the CDR3 is TGTGCCAGTAGCAGGCCCAAGACACGAATGAACACCGGGGAGCTGTTTTTT. This codes for CASSRPKTRMNTGELFF.

The V call is TRBV13, the J call TRBJ1-5; 7 positions agree with TRBD1. CDR3 length equals 15 residues. The V gene end was trimmed by 3 bases and the J gene end by 6 bases; junction bases not matched to a gene: 8. Germline loops: CDR1 PRHDT, CDR2 FYEKMQ (reference sequence). The CDR3 coding sequence is TGTGCCAGCAGCTTCGGCAGGGGGATAGGTCAGCCCCAGCATTTT. It translates to CASSFGRGIGQPQHF.

The rearrangement links TRBV4-2 to TRBJ1-3, with no clear D. Germline CDR1 is LGHNA and CDR2 is YNFKEQ. The ends were cut back, 2 bases at V and 0 bases at J, with 14 bases in the middle. This CDR3 has 17 amino acids. The CDR3 loop reads CASSQSMGLSSGNTIYF. Written as DNA, the CDR3 is TGTGCCAGCAGCCAAAGCATGGGCCTCAGCTCTGGAAACACCATATATTTT.

A note on this clone: This sequence may be a read error, since a much larger clone differs from it by one base. The chain combines TRBV11-3 with TRBJ2-1, with 7 bases identical to TRBD2. V was clipped by 5 bases and J by 10 bases; unmatched bases: 20. Per the germline V gene, CDR1 is SGHNT and CDR2 is YENEEA. The CDR3 has 17 amino acids. CDR3 nucleotides: TGTGCCAGCAGCCCAGTCGGGACTAACGGAACCTGGGGGGAGCAGTTCTTC. This sequence encodes CASSPVGTNGTWGEQFF.